This T cell receptor beta chain stems from a study of early T cells in non-severe SARS-CoV-2 infection. TCRdb reprocessed the 5' RACE reads via MiXCR and lists one record per CDR3 protein. The sample has tens of thousands of distinct CDR3 sequences, over 13% seen once. This CDR3 contains 14 residues. Trimming cost V 6 bases and J 5 bases, with 16 bases left between them. Germline values: CDR1 ENHRY, CDR2 SYGVKD. This receptor was taken from an adult who was a healthcare worker with PCR-confirmed SARS-CoV-2 infection or an uninfected control (not recorded which). Source material: whole blood. The V and J genes are TRBV10-3 and TRBJ2-5, with D maybe TRBD2 (5 bases). The CDR3 region is CAIRPDPGRETQYF. The CDR3, as DNA: TGTGCCATCAGACCTGACCCGGGAAGGGAGACCCAGTACTTC.